The source of this T cell receptor (beta chain) is a study of Ad26.COV2.S vaccination and SARS-CoV-2 variants. Study details: Ad26.COV2.S was injected intramuscularly once or twice, 56 days apart.

Produced via immunoSEQ multiplex PCR; TCRdb's table is partial and in-frame only. This table has about 480,000 clones, roughly 85% appearing once. Described treatment: roughly 20 received Ad26.COV2.S at low or high dose, single or two shots; 5 received placebo; per-sample allocation not given. It was on day 63 after the first vaccine or placebo injection that samples were taken. This CDR3 is built from 15 residues. V lost 2 bases, J lost 7 bases, and 8 bases stayed unmatched. Germline assignment: CDR1 SGHRS and CDR2 YFSETQ. This clonotype originated in a person aged 18-60 years who received the Ad26.COV2.S COVID-19 vaccine or a placebo. The V gene is TRBV5-1, the J gene TRBJ1-4; the match to TRBD1 covers 7 bases. The material was peripheral blood, obtained in a trial of Ad26.COV2.S vaccine versus placebo. The CDR3 is CASSLVGQLSEKLFF. CDR3 in DNA: TGCGCCAGCAGCTTAGTGGGACAGTTGTCTGAAAAACTGTTTTTT.